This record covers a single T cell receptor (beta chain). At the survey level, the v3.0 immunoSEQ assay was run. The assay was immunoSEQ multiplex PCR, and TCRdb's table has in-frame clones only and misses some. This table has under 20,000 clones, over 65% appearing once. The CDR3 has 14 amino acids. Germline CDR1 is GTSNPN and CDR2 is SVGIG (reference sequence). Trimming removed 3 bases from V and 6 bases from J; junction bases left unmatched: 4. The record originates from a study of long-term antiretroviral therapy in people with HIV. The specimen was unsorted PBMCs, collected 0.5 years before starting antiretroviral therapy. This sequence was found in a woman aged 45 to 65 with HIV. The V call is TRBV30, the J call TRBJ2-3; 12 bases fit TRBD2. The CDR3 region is CAWSVTSGGDTQYF. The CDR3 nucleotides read TGTGCCTGGAGCGTAACTAGCGGGGGGGATACGCAGTATTTT.